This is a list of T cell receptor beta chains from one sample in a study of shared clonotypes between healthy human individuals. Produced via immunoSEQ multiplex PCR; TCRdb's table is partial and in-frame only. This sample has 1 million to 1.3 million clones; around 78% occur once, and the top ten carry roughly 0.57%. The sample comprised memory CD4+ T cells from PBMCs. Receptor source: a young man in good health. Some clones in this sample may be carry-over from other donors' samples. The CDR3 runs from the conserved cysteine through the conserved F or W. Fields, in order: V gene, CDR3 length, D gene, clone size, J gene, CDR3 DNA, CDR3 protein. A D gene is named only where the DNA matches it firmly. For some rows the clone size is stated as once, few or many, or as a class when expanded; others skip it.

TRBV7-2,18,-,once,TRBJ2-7,TGTGCCAGCAGCTTAGGGTGGCCCTCACGTTATTACAGGGCCGAGCAGTACTTC,CASSLGWPSRYYRAEQYF
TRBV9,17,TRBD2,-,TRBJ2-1,TGTGCCAGCAGCGTAGGGGGACTAGCGGGAGGACCCAATGAGCAGTTCTTC,CASSVGGLAGGPNEQFF
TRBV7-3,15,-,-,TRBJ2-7,TGTGCCAGCAGCACCCTACCGGGAGCTGCGGAGGAGCAGTACTTC,CASSTLPGAAEEQYF
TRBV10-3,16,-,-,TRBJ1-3,TGTGCCATCAGTGAGTCAGCATCCCTCTCCGGAAACACCATATATTTT,CAISESASLSGNTIYF
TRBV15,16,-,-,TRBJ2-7,TGTGCCACCAGCAGAGATGGCCCCGGGGGTGGCAACGAGCAGTACTTC,CATSRDGPGGGNEQYF
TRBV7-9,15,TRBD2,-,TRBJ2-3,TGTGCCAGCAGCTCTAGCGGGGGGCCAACAGATACGCAGTATTTT,CASSSSGGPTDTQYF
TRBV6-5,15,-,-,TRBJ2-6,TGTGCCAGCAGGAGGACAGCCTCTGGGGCCAACGTCCTGACTTTC,CASRRTASGANVLTF
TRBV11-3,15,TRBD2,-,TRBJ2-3,TGTGCCAGCAGCTCGGGACTAGCGGGGACAGATACGCAGTATTTT,CASSSGLAGTDTQYF
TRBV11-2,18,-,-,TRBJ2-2,TGTGCCAGCAGCTACCTTCCCTCATGGGACCTAGGGACCGGGGAGCTGTTTTTT,CASSYLPSWDLGTGELFF
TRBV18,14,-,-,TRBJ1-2,TGTGCCAGCTCACCACCTTGGGCCTACTATGGCTACACCTTC,CASSPPWAYYGYTF
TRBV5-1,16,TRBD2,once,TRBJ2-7,TGCGCCAGCAGCTTGGGAGGCGGGAGGCCCGATTACGAGCAGTACTTC,CASSLGGGRPDYEQYF
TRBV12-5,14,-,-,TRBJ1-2,TGTGCTAGTGGCGGCTCCGGGGTTAACTATGGCTACACCTTC,CASGGSGVNYGYTF
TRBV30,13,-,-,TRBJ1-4,TGTGCCTGGAATAGGGAGAGCGATGAAAAACTGTTTTTT,CAWNRESDEKLFF
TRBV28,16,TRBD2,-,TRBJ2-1,TGTGCCAGCAGCTGGGCCGGGACTAGAATAGTAAGTGAGCAGTTCTTC,CASSWAGTRIVSEQFF
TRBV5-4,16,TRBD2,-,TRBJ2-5,TGTGCCAGCAGCCCCAGACTAGCGGGAGGGCGAGAGACCCAGTACTTC,CASSPRLAGGRETQYF
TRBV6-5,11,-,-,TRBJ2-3,TGTGCCAGTCACGAGTCCGATACGCAGTATTTT,CASHESDTQYF
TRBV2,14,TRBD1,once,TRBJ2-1,TGTGCCAGCAGTGCCGGGACAGGGGGCAATGAGCAGTTCTTC,CASSAGTGGNEQFF
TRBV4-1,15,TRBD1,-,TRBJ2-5,TGCGCCAGCAGCTCGCGGGACAGGGATATGGAGACCCAGTACTTC,CASSSRDRDMETQYF
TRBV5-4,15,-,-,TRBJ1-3,TGTGCCAGCAGCTTGGGGGCCCACTCTGGAAACACCATATATTTT,CASSLGAHSGNTIYF
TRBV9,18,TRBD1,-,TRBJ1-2,TGTGCCAGCAGCGTGGGACCGGGACAGGGGGCGGAAGGGTATGGCTACACCTTC,CASSVGPGQGAEGYGYTF
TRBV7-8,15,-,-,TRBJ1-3,TGTGCCAGCAGTATTTCAGGAGGCTCTGGAAACACCATATATTTT,CASSISGGSGNTIYF
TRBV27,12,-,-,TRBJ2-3,TGTGCCAGCAGTTTATCTCGCGATACGCAGTATTTT,CASSLSRDTQYF
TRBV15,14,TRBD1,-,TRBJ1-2,TGTGCCACCAGCAGAGATGGACAGGCCTATGGCTACACCTTC,CATSRDGQAYGYTF
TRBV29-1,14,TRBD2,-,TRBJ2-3,TGCAGCGTAAGAATGACAGCGGGGACAGATACGCAGTATTTT,CSVRMTAGTDTQYF
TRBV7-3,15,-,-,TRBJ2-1,TGTGCCAGCAGCGTCACCGGGAGCCGGGCTAATGAGCAGTTCTTC,CASSVTGSRANEQFF
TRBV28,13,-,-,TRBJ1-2,TGTGCCGGCACGTCGGGACGGACCTATGGCTACACCTTC,CAGTSGRTYGYTF
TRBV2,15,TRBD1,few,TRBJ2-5,TGTGCCAGCAACCGAAGACAGGGGGCCCGGGAGACCCAGTACTTC,CASNRRQGARETQYF
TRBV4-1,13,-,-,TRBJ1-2,TGCGCCAGCAGCCAAGTCACGGACGGTGGCTACACCTTC,CASSQVTDGGYTF
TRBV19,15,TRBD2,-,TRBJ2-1,TGTGCCAGTAGTAGGACTAGCGGCTCCTACAATGAGCAGTTCTTC,CASSRTSGSYNEQFF
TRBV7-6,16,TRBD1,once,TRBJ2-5,TGTGCCAGCAGCCCCCGGACAGGGGAACCATGGGAGACCCAGTACTTC,CASSPRTGEPWETQYF
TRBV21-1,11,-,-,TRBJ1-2,TGTGCCAGCAGCAAACTCTATGGCTACACCTTC,CASSKLYGYTF
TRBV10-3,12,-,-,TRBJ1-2,TGTGCCATCAGTGGGACCCTCTATGGCTACACCTTC,CAISGTLYGYTF
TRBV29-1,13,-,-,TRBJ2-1,TGCAGCGTTGAAGTTCAGGCAACTGTAGCGGTCCTCTTC,CSVEVQATVAVLF
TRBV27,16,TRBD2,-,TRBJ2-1,TGTGCCAGCAGGCTAGCGGGCCCGAGCTCCTACAATGAGCAGTTCTTC,CASRLAGPSSYNEQFF
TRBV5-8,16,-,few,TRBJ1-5,TGTGCCAGCTTGCCCGGGGGGGCAACTAGCAATCAGCCCCAGCATTTT,CASLPGGATSNQPQHF
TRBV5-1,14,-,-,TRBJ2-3,TGCGCCAGCAGCGACGGGGGACGGGGAGATACGCAGTATTTT,CASSDGGRGDTQYF
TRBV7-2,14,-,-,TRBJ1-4,TGTGCCAGCAGCTTAGGTGCGGCAAATGAAAAACTGTTTTTT,CASSLGAANEKLFF
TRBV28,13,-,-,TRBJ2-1,TGTGCCAGCAGTTCGAGGACTCCCTATGAGCAGTTCTTC,CASSSRTPYEQFF
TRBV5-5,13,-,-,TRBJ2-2,TGTGCCAGCTCAACGCCGGGGGCCGGGGAGCTGTTTTTT,CASSTPGAGELFF
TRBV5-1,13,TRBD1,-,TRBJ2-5,TGCGCCAGCAGCCCCGGACAGGCGGAGACCCAGTACTTC,CASSPGQAETQYF
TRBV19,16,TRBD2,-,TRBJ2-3,TGTGCCAGTAGTGTTAAAGCGGGAGGGTACACAGATACGCAGTATTTT,CASSVKAGGYTDTQYF
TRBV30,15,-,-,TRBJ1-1,TGTGCCTGGACACCTTACAGGACCTGGAACACTGAAGCTTTCTTT,CAWTPYRTWNTEAFF
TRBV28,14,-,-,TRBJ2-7,TGTGCCAGCAGTTCGGACGAGGTGTACGGGGAGCAGTACTTC,CASSSDEVYGEQYF
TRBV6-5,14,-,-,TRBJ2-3,TGTGCCAGCAGTTATCTAGCTCGGCCAGATACGCAGTATTTT,CASSYLARPDTQYF
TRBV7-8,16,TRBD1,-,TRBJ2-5,TGTGCCAGCACCCTATCAGGGACAGGGGGCGAGGTGACCCAGTACTTC,CASTLSGTGGEVTQYF
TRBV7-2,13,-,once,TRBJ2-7,TGTGCCAGCAGCTTACTGTGGCGGTCCGAGCAGTACTTC,CASSLLWRSEQYF
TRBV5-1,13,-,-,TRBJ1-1,TGCGCCAGCAGCTTTGGGACGGACACTGAAGCTTTCTTT,CASSFGTDTEAFF
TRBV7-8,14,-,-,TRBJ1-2,TGTGCCAGCAGCTTAGCATCGGGAAACTATGGCTACACCTTC,CASSLASGNYGYTF
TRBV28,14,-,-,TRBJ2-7,TGTGCCAGCAGTTTGGGGCGGGGCCCCTACGAGCAGTACTTC,CASSLGRGPYEQYF
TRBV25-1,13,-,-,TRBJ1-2,TGTGCCAGCAGTGAACGGGGCAGCTATGGCTACACCTTC,CASSERGSYGYTF
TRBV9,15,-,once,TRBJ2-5,TGTGCCAGCAGCGTAGGTCAGGCGGAGGGGGAGACCCAGTACTTC,CASSVGQAEGETQYF
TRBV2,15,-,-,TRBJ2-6,TGTGCCAGCGACAGAATCTACTCTGGGGCCAACGTCCTGACTTTC,CASDRIYSGANVLTF
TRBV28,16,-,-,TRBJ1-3,TGTGCCAGCAGGATGTTTGGGGCAATCTCTGGAAACACCATATATTTT,CASRMFGAISGNTIYF
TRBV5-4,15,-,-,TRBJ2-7,TGTGCCAGCAGCTCGAAGGGATCTCCCACCTACGAGCAGTACTTC,CASSSKGSPTYEQYF
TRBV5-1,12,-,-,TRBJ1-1,TGCGCCAGCAGCTTGGAGCAGGGTGAAGCTTTCTTT,CASSLEQGEAFF